The 30 T cell receptor beta chains listed next were all sequenced from one sample in a study of cytomegalovirus exposure and HLA in healthy donors. PCR primers comprised 60 Vbeta and 13 Jbeta primers. Sequencing was performed with immunoSEQ multiplex PCR; in TCRdb, only in-frame clones are kept and a portion is missing. The repertoire holds around 140,000 clones, with around 81% as singletons. The material sequenced was PBMCs. The receptors come from a man aged 45-65 years in good health and CMV-seronegative.

The chain employs TRBV10-2 and TRBJ2-7; TRBD2 matches 14 bases. After removal of 10 bases from V and 5 bases from J, the junction contained 4 bases not matched to a gene. The CDR3 extends over 13 amino acids. Germline CDR1 is WSHSY and CDR2 is SAAADI. The CDR3 bases are TGCGCCACCGCGACTAGCGGGAGGGACGAGCAGTACTTC. This translates into CATATSGRDEQYF.

In DNA, the CDR3 is TGCGCCAGCAGCTTGGATGGGGGGGCCTACGAGCAGTACTTC. This translates into CASSLDGGAYEQYF. The V and J genes are TRBV5-1 and TRBJ2-7; TRBD2 agrees at 7 bases. Germline CDR1 and CDR2: SGHRS and YFSETQ. CDR3 length: 14 amino acids. The junction had 2 bases not matched to a gene; V was cut back by 0 bases and J by 2 bases.

The rearrangement joins TRBV19 to TRBJ2-7; 10 positions match TRBD1. This CDR3 is 15 amino acids long. The germline CDR1 and CDR2 sequences are LNHDA and SQIVND (reference sequence). With V trimmed by 6 bases and J by 4 bases, 9 bases remained unmatched. CDR3 amino acids: CASSPPDRGGYEQYF. CDR3 DNA: TGTGCCAGTAGCCCTCCGGACAGGGGGGGGTACGAGCAGTACTTC. Full variable domain (outside the CDR3, taken from reference TRBV19 and TRBJ2-7): DGGITQSPKYLFRKEGQNVTLSCEQNLNHDAMYWYRQDPGQGLRLIYYSQIVNDFQKGDIAEGYSVSREKKESFPLTVTSAQKNPTAFYLCASSPPDRGGYEQYFGPGTRLTVT.

V and J are TRBV6-5 and TRBJ1-5; D is uncertain. The CDR3 length is 13 residues. CDR1 is MNHEY, CDR2 SVGAGI, per germline. The V and J ends lost 7 bases and 6 bases respectively, with 13 bases between them. Written as DNA, the CDR3 is TGTGCCAGCACAGGAGGAGGTGGTCAGCCCCAGCATTTT. Its translation: CASTGGGGQPQHF.

This rearrangement joins TRBV19 to TRBJ2-7; 8 positions agree with TRBD1. CDR1 and CDR2 (germline): LNHDA, SQIVND (reference sequence). The CDR3 is 12 amino acids. The V and J ends lost 10 bases and 4 bases, in that order; junction bases with no gene match: 6. CDR3 sequence (DNA): TGTGCCACCCAGGGGGCCCAATACGAGCAGTACTTC. Its translation is CATQGAQYEQYF. Looking up the rest from reference TRBV19 and TRBJ2-7 gives the full variable domain: DGGITQSPKYLFRKEGQNVTLSCEQNLNHDAMYWYRQDPGQGLRLIYYSQIVNDFQKGDIAEGYSVSREKKESFPLTVTSAQKNPTAFYLCATQGAQYEQYFGPGTRLTVT.

In its sample, this clone was seen a few times. This sequence joins TRBV5-1 and TRBJ2-7, with 7 bases that match TRBD1. Germline CDR1 is SGHRS and CDR2 is YFSETQ. The CDR3 extends over 20 amino acids. Germline trimming cut 3 bases from V and 1 base from J; bases unmatched to any gene: 22. The CDR3 spells CASSSVYRTGRLMSSYEQYF. The CDR3 DNA reads TGCGCCAGCAGCTCGGTATATAGGACAGGTCGTCTCATGTCGTCCTACGAGCAGTACTTC.

This clone was observed a handful of times. V is TRBV28 and J is TRBJ2-3; 7 bases agree with TRBD1. With V trimmed by 6 bases and J by 7 bases, 7 bases remained unmatched. The germline V gene has CDR1 MDHEN and CDR2 SYDVKM. The CDR3 contains 13 residues. The CDR3 DNA reads TGTGCCAGCAGCCGAGACAGGGTAAATACGCAGTATTTT. This codes for CASSRDRVNTQYF.

The genes are TRBV6-4 and TRBJ1-6; D gene ambiguous. The germline V and J ends were trimmed by 8 bases and 8 bases, with 10 bases remaining between them. The CDR3 sequence is 12 residues long. From germline, CDR1 is MRHNA and CDR2 SNTAGT. This CDR3 reads CASGDHDSPLHF. In DNA, the CDR3 is TGTGCCAGCGGAGATCACGATTCACCCCTCCACTTT.

V usage is TRBV4-2 and J usage is TRBJ2-2, with 8 bases that match TRBD2. There are 17 residues in the CDR3. Germline CDR1 LGHNA, CDR2 YNFKEQ. Trimming removed 0 bases from V and 1 base from J; junction bases left unmatched: 4. The chain's CDR3 is CASSQEPGTRNTGELFF. The CDR3 DNA reads TGTGCCAGCAGCCAAGAACCCGGGACTAGGAACACCGGGGAGCTGTTTTTT.

The chain uses TRBV7-2 and TRBJ1-4, with 7 bases fitting TRBD1. The CDR3 runs 15 residues. The germline CDR1 and CDR2 sequences are SGHTA and FQGNSA. The V gene end was trimmed by 4 bases and the J gene end by 7 bases; junction bases not matched to a gene: 9. The CDR3 spells CASSSGRQGGEKLFF. For the CDR3, the DNA is TGTGCCAGCAGCTCAGGCCGACAGGGAGGTGAAAAACTGTTTTTT. Full variable domain (outside the CDR3, taken from reference TRBV7-2 and TRBJ1-4): GAGVSQSPSNKVTEKGKDVELRCDPISGHTALYWYRQSLGQGLEFLIYFQGNSAPDKSGLPSDRFSAERTGGSVSTLTIQRTQQEDSAVYLCASSSGRQGGEKLFFGSGTQLSVL.

The chain employs TRBV4-1 and TRBJ2-5; 9 bases line up with TRBD1. The V and J ends lost 1 base and 2 bases, in that order; junction bases with no gene match: 2. Germline CDR1 and CDR2: MGHRA and YSYEKL. There are 15 residues in the CDR3. The CDR3 spells CASSQGDRVQETQYF. The CDR3 DNA follows: TGCGCCAGCAGCCAAGGGGACAGGGTACAAGAGACCCAGTACTTC.

V usage is TRBV15 and J usage is TRBJ2-7; 10 nucleotides align to TRBD1. This CDR3 region has 17 residues. The germline gives CDR1 LNHNV, CDR2 YYDKDF (reference sequence). After removal of 4 bases from V and 0 bases from J, the junction contained 9 bases not matched to a gene. The CDR3 is CATSNPGQGESSYEQYF. As DNA, the CDR3 is TGTGCCACCAGCAACCCTGGACAGGGGGAAAGCTCCTACGAGCAGTACTTC.

This clone is deemed medium-sized. The chain joins TRBV4-2 to TRBJ1-4, with TRBD1 matching 8 bases. The CDR3 spans 15 residues. V shed 0 bases, J shed 10 bases, and the junction held 7 bases outside the gene matches. Germline-derived CDR1 and CDR2 are LGHNA and YNFKEQ. The CDR3 DNA sequence: TGTGCCAGCAGCCAAGATCGTCAGGGGGCGGGAAAACTGTTTTTT. Protein: CASSQDRQGAGKLFF.

This chain uses TRBV27 with TRBJ1-4, with a possible D match to TRBD1 (6 bases). With 8 bases removed from V and 8 bases from J, the gap between germline ends came to 15 bases. CDR3 length equals 13 residues. Germline V gene lookup returns CDR1 MNHEY and CDR2 SMNVEV (reference sequence). CDR3 in amino acids: CASGTLKGEKLFF. DNA for the CDR3: TGTGCCAGCGGGACACTCAAGGGGGAAAAACTGTTTTTT. The variable domain in full, with the rest retrieved from reference TRBV27 and TRBJ1-4, is EAQVTQNPRYLITVTGKKLTVTCSQNMNHEYMSWYRQDPGLGLRQIYYSMNVEVTDKGDVPEGYKVSRKEKRNFPLILESPSPNQTSLYFCASGTLKGEKLFFGSGTQLSVL.

This clone was detected a few times. This chain uses TRBV30 with TRBJ2-2; TRBD2 aligns across 9 bases. The V segment lost 4 bases and the J segment 5 bases; nucleotides outside the gene matches: 8. Germline CDR1 and CDR2: GTSNPN and SVGIG (reference sequence). The CDR3 runs to 15 residues. For the CDR3, the DNA is TGTGCCTGGAAAACAGCGGGGGGACGGACCGGGGAGCTGTTTTTT. Protein: CAWKTAGGRTGELFF.

The chain carries TRBV9 and TRBJ2-7; 8 bases match TRBD2. The CDR3 totals 15 residues. Unmatched junction bases numbered 10, after V lost 4 bases and J lost 4 bases. The germline gives CDR1 SGDLS, CDR2 YYNGEE. For the CDR3, the DNA is TGTGCCAGCAGCCCAGTAAGCGGGAGTAGTTACGAGCAGTACTTC. Protein sequence: CASSPVSGSSYEQYF.

V is TRBV18 and J is TRBJ1-4; TRBD1 agrees at 9 bases. The CDR3 length is 17 residues. Germline V CDR1 and CDR2: KGHSH, LQKENI. Germline trimming cut 1 base from V and 4 bases from J; bases unmatched to any gene: 7. In DNA, the CDR3 is TGTGCCAGCTCACCACTAGACCCGGGACAGGGTAATGAAAAACTGTTTTTT. As protein: CASSPLDPGQGNEKLFF.

The chain joins TRBV11-3 to TRBJ2-2, with unresolved D. Looked up from germline, CDR1 is SGHNT and CDR2 is YENEEA. Between the trimmed V and J ends, which lost 0 bases and 1 base, there was a span of 3 bases. This CDR3 contains 14 residues. CDR3 nucleotides: TGTGCCAGCAGCTTAGATAGGAACACCGGGGAGCTGTTTTTT. It encodes CASSLDRNTGELFF.

This chain connects TRBV6-6 to TRBJ1-6; TRBD1 is a possible D gene (6 bases). The CDR3 loop spans 13 amino acids. CDR1 is MNHNY, CDR2 SVGAGI, per germline (reference sequence). V lost 0 bases and J lost 14, with 11 bases in between. The CDR3 nucleotides are TGTGCCAGCAGTTACTCAGGGGGGGAGTCCCTCCACTTT. As protein: CASSYSGGESLHF.

The V call is TRBV28, the J call TRBJ1-5; possible D gene TRBD1, 6 bases. Germline loops: CDR1 MDHEN, CDR2 SYDVKM. CDR3 length: 15 amino acids. V lost 3 bases, J lost 7 bases, and 16 bases lay in between. The CDR3 loop reads CASSFHQGTRQPQHF. The CDR3 DNA is TGTGCCAGCAGTTTTCACCAGGGGACGAGGCAGCCCCAGCATTTT.

The gene calls are TRBV11-3 and TRBJ2-5; 9 bases are a match to TRBD2. CDR1 is SGHNT, CDR2 YENEEA, per germline. V trimming: 4 bases; J trimming: 5 bases; junction bases outside the gene matches: 11. This CDR3 region has 16 residues. CDR3 loop: CASSSERGASWETQYF. The DNA of the CDR3 is TGTGCCAGCAGCTCCGAGCGGGGGGCGTCTTGGGAGACCCAGTACTTC.

V is TRBV28 and J is TRBJ1-5; TRBD1 matches 7 bases. The CDR3 consists of 16 residues. In germline, CDR1 is MDHEN, CDR2 SYDVKM. V shed 8 bases, J shed 2 bases, and the junction held 12 bases outside the gene matches. CDR3 loop: CASDRLGGGGNQPQHF. The CDR3 region has the DNA TGTGCCAGCGACCGACTAGGAGGGGGCGGCAATCAGCCCCAGCATTTT. The whole variable domain, filled in from reference TRBV28 and TRBJ1-5, reads DVKVTQSSRYLVKRTGEKVFLECVQDMDHENMFWYRQDPGLGLRLIYFSYDVKMKEKGDIPEGYSVSREKKERFSLILESASTNQTSMYLCASDRLGGGGNQPQHFGDGTRLSIL.

V and J are TRBV30 and TRBJ1-6; tentatively, D is TRBD1 (6 bases). Germline V gene data show CDR1 as GTSNPN and CDR2 as SVGIG (reference sequence). V was shortened by 2 bases and J by 3 bases, with 14 bases between the two germline ends. The CDR3 length is 16 residues. The CDR3 sequence is CAWSRETGFYNSPLHF. In DNA form, the CDR3 reads TGTGCCTGGAGTAGAGAGACAGGTTTCTATAATTCACCCCTCCACTTT.

This clone was detected only a few times. The chain uses TRBV18 and TRBJ1-5; D remains unclear. The CDR3 length is 12 residues. Trimming left V 3 bases short and J 9 bases short, with 9 bases between. Germline V gene data show CDR1 as KGHSH and CDR2 as LQKENI. CDR3 sequence reads: CASSPSVGPQHF. In DNA, the CDR3 is TGTGCCAGCTCACCGAGTGTTGGGCCCCAGCATTTT.

This clone has just a few counts. The V and J genes are TRBV27 and TRBJ2-3, with 10 bases lining up with TRBD2. The CDR3 loop spans 20 amino acids. The J segment lost 3 bases and the V segment lost 4 bases, leaving 19 bases of the junction unmatched. In germline, CDR1 is MNHEY, CDR2 SMNVEV (reference sequence). The CDR3, as DNA: TGTGCCAGCAGTTCCCGCAGAGCGTCGGAAGCGGGAGGGAGGACAGATACGCAGTATTTT. Translated: CASSSRRASEAGGRTDTQYF.

The rearrangement uses TRBV4-2 and TRBJ1-2; TRBD1 aligns across 9 bases. In germline, CDR1 is LGHNA, CDR2 YNFKEQ. V lost 1 base and J lost 5; bases outside the gene matches: 11. This CDR3 comprises 17 residues. CDR3 sequence (DNA): TGTGCCAGCAGCCAAGTCGGGGAGGGACAGGGCACATATGGCTACACCTTC. Translating gives CASSQVGEGQGTYGYTF.

The chain is built from TRBV19 and TRBJ1-2; 11 nucleotides match TRBD1. The CDR3 sequence is 15 residues long. V lost 5 bases and J lost 0; bases outside the gene matches: 2. The V gene's germline CDR1 is LNHDA and CDR2 SQIVND (reference sequence). The chain's CDR3 is CASSPGQGANYGYTF. DNA of the CDR3: TGTGCCAGTAGTCCGGGACAGGGGGCTAACTATGGCTACACCTTC.

The V gene is TRBV7-9, the J gene TRBJ2-7, with 11 positions matching TRBD1. V dropped 3 bases and J dropped 1; count of bases not matched to a gene: 5. CDR3 length equals 16 residues. From germline, CDR1 is SEHNR and CDR2 FQNEAQ (reference sequence). The CDR3 loop is CASSFTDRGPSYEQYF. The CDR3 bases are TGTGCCAGCAGCTTCACGGACAGGGGGCCTTCCTACGAGCAGTACTTC.

The chain has TRBV2 and TRBJ1-3; 9 bases agree with TRBD1. This CDR3 has 15 amino acids. The germline CDR1 and CDR2 sequences are SNHLY and FYNNEI. V trimming: 6 bases; J trimming: 2 bases; junction bases outside the gene matches: 5. The chain's CDR3 is CASRATGGPGNTIYF. CDR3 DNA: TGTGCCAGCAGGGCGACAGGGGGGCCTGGAAACACCATATATTTT.

This chain's CDR3 is CASSSTQTSGSGNEQFF. The CDR3 nucleotides are TGTGCCAGCAGCTCCACACAGACTAGCGGGAGCGGTAATGAGCAGTTCTTC. V is TRBV5-4 and J is TRBJ2-1; 12 nucleotides line up with TRBD2. CDR3 length: 17 residues. V was pared by 3 bases and J by 7 bases, with 11 bases of the junction left unmatched. CDR1 and CDR2 from the germline V gene are SGHNT and YYREEE (reference sequence).